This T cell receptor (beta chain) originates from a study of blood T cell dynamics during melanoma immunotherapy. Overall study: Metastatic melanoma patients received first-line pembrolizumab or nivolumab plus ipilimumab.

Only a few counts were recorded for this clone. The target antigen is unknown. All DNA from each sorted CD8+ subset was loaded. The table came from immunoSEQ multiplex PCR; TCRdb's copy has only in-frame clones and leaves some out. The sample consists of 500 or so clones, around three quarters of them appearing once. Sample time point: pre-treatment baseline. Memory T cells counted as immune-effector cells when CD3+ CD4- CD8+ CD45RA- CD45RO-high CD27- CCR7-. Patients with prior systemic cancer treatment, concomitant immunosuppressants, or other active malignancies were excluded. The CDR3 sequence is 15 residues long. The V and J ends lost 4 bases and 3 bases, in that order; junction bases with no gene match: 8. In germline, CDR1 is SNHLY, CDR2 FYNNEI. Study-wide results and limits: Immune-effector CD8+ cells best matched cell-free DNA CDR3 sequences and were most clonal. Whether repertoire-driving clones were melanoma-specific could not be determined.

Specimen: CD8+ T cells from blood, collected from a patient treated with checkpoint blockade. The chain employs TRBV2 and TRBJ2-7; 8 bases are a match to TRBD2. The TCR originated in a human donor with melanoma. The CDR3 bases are TGTGCCAGCAGTGGGGGGATGACTAGCGTCTACGAGCAGTACTTC. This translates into CASSGGMTSVYEQYF.